This T cell receptor beta chain was captured by sequencing in a study of blood T cells in healthy people across ages. The germline V gene has CDR1 DFQATT and CDR2 SNEGSKA (reference sequence). This CDR3 comprises 15 residues. The V gene end was trimmed by 6 bases and the J gene end by 0 bases; junction bases not matched to a gene: 9. Findings of the study overall: A strong correlation was seen between TCR beta diversity and naive T cell percentage. In older individuals, TCR beta diversity per million T cells was lower, falling roughly linearly with age.

Sample-barcoded 5' priming and a J-beta primer mix drove a second PCR of 7 to 11 cycles. TCRdb re-analysed the 5' RACE reads in MiXCR, keeping a single row per CDR3 protein. This sample carries 950,000 to 1,200,000 distinct CDR3 sequences, more than 30% of them seen once, and the ten largest clones take about an eighth. About this clonotype: As yet, its antigen is unknown.

The chain has TRBV20-1 and TRBJ1-1; 8 bases are a match to TRBD1. The clonotype originates from a man aged 18 to 30 in good health. Sequencing input: blood. This chain's CDR3 is CSASRTGTMNTEAFF. Written as DNA, the CDR3 is TGCAGTGCATCGAGGACAGGGACCATGAACACTGAAGCTTTCTTT.